Presented here are 21 T cell receptor beta chains from one specimen sequenced in a study of shared clonotypes between healthy human individuals. Some clones are missing from TCRdb's copy, which holds only in-frame ones; the method was immunoSEQ multiplex PCR. Among over 300,000 clones listed, roughly 91% were seen once. Sequencing was done on a sample of memory CD8+ T cells sorted from blood. The sample's subset: CD45RO+ cells pooled with CCR7-negative TemRA cells. Receptors originate from a man aged 18 to 35 in good health.

The chain is built from TRBV11-2 and TRBJ1-5; 7 nucleotides align to TRBD1. The length of the CDR3 is 13 residues. Trimming took 11 bases from V and 3 from J; bases not matched to a gene: 7. From germline, CDR1 is SGHAT and CDR2 FQNNGV. The CDR3 loop reads CALRTGVNQPQHF. CDR3 nucleotide sequence: TGTGCCTTGCGAACAGGGGTCAATCAGCCCCAGCATTTT.

The chain links TRBV5-1 to TRBJ1-4; D remains unclear. Trimming stripped 2 bases from V and 5 bases from J, with 13 bases between. CDR1 and CDR2 (germline): SGHRS, YFSETQ. The CDR3 contains 15 residues. The CDR3 DNA reads as TGCGCCAGCAGCTTCACCGGGATCAAAAATGAAAAACTGTTTTTT. This gives the protein CASSFTGIKNEKLFF.

V gene TRBV5-1 combines with J gene TRBJ2-2; D possibly corresponds to TRBD1 (5 bases). V was cut by 3 bases and J by 2 bases, with 8 bases left in between. CDR3 length: 14 amino acids. Germline CDR1 reads SGHRS; CDR2 reads YFSETQ. CDR3 amino acids: CASSSTANTGELFF. The DNA of the CDR3 is TGCGCCAGCAGCTCGACAGCAAACACCGGGGAGCTGTTTTTT.

The chain carries TRBV27 and TRBJ2-7, with D unclear. The CDR3 is 13 amino acids. V was cut by 2 bases and J by 5 bases, with 10 bases left in between. Germline-derived CDR1 and CDR2 are MNHEY and SMNVEV (reference sequence). Here the CDR3 reads CASSLQVFNEQYF. CDR3 nucleotides: TGTGCCAGCAGTTTACAGGTTTTCAACGAGCAGTACTTC.

This chain uses TRBV6-1 with TRBJ1-1; D is uncertain. The V end was cut by 7 bases, the J end by 5 bases, with 17 bases between. In germline, CDR1 is MNHNS, CDR2 SASEGT. The CDR3 loop spans 14 amino acids. The chain's CDR3 is CASTEFLDGTEAFF. As DNA, the CDR3 is TGTGCCAGCACCGAGTTCTTGGACGGTACTGAAGCTTTCTTT.

This chain links TRBV10-2 with TRBJ2-2, with a weak D call TRBD2 (6 bases). Germline values: CDR1 WSHSY, CDR2 SAAADI. Trimming pared 4 bases from V and 3 bases from J, leaving 12 bases between. CDR3 length: 15 residues. In DNA, the CDR3 is TGCGCCAGCAGTGTCCCGGAGGGATACACCGGGGAGCTGTTTTTT. Translated: CASSVPEGYTGELFF.

The chain uses TRBV6-4 and TRBJ2-5; 11 bases are shared with TRBD2. The CDR3 is made up of 16 amino acids. The V and J ends lost 6 bases and 2 bases, in that order; junction bases with no gene match: 8. Germline CDR1 reads MRHNA; CDR2 reads SNTAGT. The CDR3 DNA reads as TGTGCCAGCAGCCCCACCGGGACTAGCGGTCAAGAGACCCAGTACTTC. Its protein product is CASSPTGTSGQETQYF.

The V gene is TRBV10-3, the J gene TRBJ2-5, with D unresolved. Germline loops: CDR1 ENHRY, CDR2 SYGVKD. The CDR3 totals 11 residues. The V end was cut by 3 bases, the J end by 5 bases, with 4 bases between. The CDR3 loop reads CAISDSETQYF. The CDR3 DNA sequence: TGTGCCATCAGTGATAGCGAGACCCAGTACTTC.

This sequence joins TRBV27 and TRBJ2-2; TRBD2 agrees at 11 bases. The trim removed 6 bases at V and 1 base at J, leaving 7 bases unmatched. Germline CDR1 reads MNHEY; CDR2 reads SMNVEV (reference sequence). This CDR3 region has 17 residues. CDR3 nucleotide sequence: TGTGCCAGCAGCCAACTAGCGGGGGTGCAGAACACCGGGGAGCTGTTTTTT. Amino acid sequence: CASSQLAGVQNTGELFF.

The count of this clone is one. V and J are TRBV30 and TRBJ2-3; D is undetermined. The CDR3 runs 12 residues. Germline V gene sequence: CDR1 GTSNPN, CDR2 SVGIG (reference sequence). Trimming took off 1 base at V and 2 bases at J, with 4 bases between the two ends. CDR3 nucleotides: TGTGCCTGGAGTGCCCCCACAGATACGCAGTATTTT. As protein: CAWSAPTDTQYF.

The genes are TRBV10-2 and TRBJ2-3, with TRBD2 matching over 12 bases. CDR1 is WSHSY, CDR2 SAAADI, per germline. The CDR3 sequence is 14 residues long. V lost 9 bases, J lost 3 bases, and 4 bases stayed unmatched. The CDR3 DNA follows: TGCGCCAGTGAACTAGCGGGAGGAACAGATACGCAGTATTTT. As protein: CASELAGGTDTQYF.

The V call is TRBV28, the J call TRBJ1-5; TRBD1 agrees at 8 bases. V lost 0 bases and J lost 0; bases outside the gene matches: 1. Germline V gene lookup returns CDR1 MDHEN and CDR2 SYDVKM. CDR3 length equals 16 residues. Here the CDR3 DNA reads TGTGCCAGCAGTTTATGGGGACAGGTTAGCAATCAGCCCCAGCATTTT. This gives the protein CASSLWGQVSNQPQHF.

The chain links TRBV28 to TRBJ1-1, with TRBD1 matching 12 bases. CDR1 and CDR2 (germline): MDHEN, SYDVKM. Unmatched junction bases numbered 3, after V lost 5 bases and J lost 5 bases. This CDR3 is 14 amino acids long. CDR3 loop: CASSGGQGATEAFF. The DNA of the CDR3 is TGTGCCAGCAGTGGGGGACAGGGGGCGACTGAAGCTTTCTTT.

The V call is TRBV11-2, the J call TRBJ1-2; D is uncertain. From germline, CDR1 is SGHAT and CDR2 FQNNGV. Trimming took 1 base from V and 4 from J, leaving 7 bases between them. This CDR3 has 13 amino acids. The CDR3 spells CASSLGGFYGYTF. CDR3 nucleotides: TGTGCCAGCAGCTTAGGAGGCTTCTATGGCTACACCTTC.

The V and J genes are TRBV6-4 and TRBJ1-2, with D hard to call. There are 12 residues in the CDR3. The germline V gene has CDR1 MRHNA and CDR2 SNTAGT. Trimming pared 7 bases from V and 6 bases from J, leaving 12 bases between. CDR3 region: CASIEGPDGYTF. The CDR3 bases are TGTGCCAGCATCGAGGGTCCCGATGGCTACACCTTC.

This sequence joins TRBV4-1 and TRBJ1-2; maybe TRBD1 (5 bases). V dropped 0 bases and J dropped 4 bases, with 18 bases sitting between them. Germline V lookup: CDR1 MGHRA, CDR2 YSYEKL. The CDR3 is 17 amino acids. CDR3 in amino acids: CASSQDPGRIPTYGYTF. CDR3 DNA sequence: TGCGCCAGCAGCCAAGATCCGGGACGGATCCCAACCTATGGCTACACCTTC.

The CDR3 region is CASSPTGGEGETQYF. Here the CDR3 DNA reads TGTGCCAGCAGTCCGACAGGGGGCGAAGGAGAGACCCAGTACTTC. The chain joins TRBV27 to TRBJ2-5; the match to TRBD1 covers 10 bases. The CDR3 covers 15 residues. V was pared by 5 bases and J by 4 bases, with 7 bases of the junction left unmatched. Per the germline V gene, CDR1 is MNHEY and CDR2 is SMNVEV (reference sequence).

About this clone itself: Sequence at one end of the junction differs from germline and may be a read error. The genes are TRBV7-7 and TRBJ2-5; 8 bases are a match to TRBD1. Germline CDR1 SSHAT, CDR2 FNYEAQ (reference sequence). The CDR3 totals 13 residues. CDR3 DNA: TGTGCTAGCAGCTTGGACAGGGAAGAGACCCAGTACTTC. This encodes CASSLDREETQYF.

This clone was counted only a few times. This chain connects TRBV2 to TRBJ2-5, with 13 bases aligning to TRBD2. V lost 3 bases to trimming and J lost 5 bases; unmatched junction nucleotides: 9. The CDR3 totals 17 residues. Per germline, CDR1 SNHLY and CDR2 FYNNEI. The DNA for the CDR3 is TGTGCCAGCAGTGATCAACTAGCGGGAGGGCCCGGGGAGACCCAGTACTTC. Protein sequence: CASSDQLAGGPGETQYF.

The chain couples TRBV15 to TRBJ2-3, with TRBD2 as a possible D gene (6 bases). Germline CDR1 and CDR2: LNHNV and YYDKDF (reference sequence). The CDR3 spans 13 residues. V lost 1 base to trimming and J lost 5 bases, with 7 bases between them. CDR3 sequence reads: CATSRGSGDTQYF. The DNA for the CDR3 is TGTGCCACCAGCAGAGGTAGCGGAGATACGCAGTATTTT.

The CDR3 sequence is CASSLAGGGNEQFF. CDR3 nucleotides: TGCGCCAGCAGCTTGGCCGGGGGCGGGAATGAGCAGTTCTTC. The chain is built from TRBV5-1 and TRBJ2-1; D might be TRBD1 or TRBD2, each matching 6 bases. Trimming left V 0 bases short and J 7 bases short, with 11 bases between. From germline, CDR1 is SGHRS and CDR2 YFSETQ. This CDR3 has 14 residues.